The entry below describes one T cell receptor beta chain. The data belong to a study of blood T cell repertoires in COVID-19. Germline CDR1 MGHRA, CDR2 YSYEKL. The V and J ends lost 3 bases and 0 bases respectively, with 14 bases between them. The CDR3 has 16 residues. The table came from immunoSEQ multiplex PCR; TCRdb's copy has only in-frame clones and leaves some out. The sample includes around 340,000 clones, approximately 82% of them seen just once. The V gene is TRBV4-1, the J gene TRBJ1-1, with D possibly matching TRBD1 (6 bases). This receptor was obtained from a man in his thirties or forties with active or convalescent COVID-19. The sample comprised peripheral blood. CDR3 in amino acids: CASSQAGERMNTEAFF. The CDR3 nucleotides read TGCGCCAGCAGCCAGGCAGGGGAGCGGATGAACACTGAAGCTTTCTTT.